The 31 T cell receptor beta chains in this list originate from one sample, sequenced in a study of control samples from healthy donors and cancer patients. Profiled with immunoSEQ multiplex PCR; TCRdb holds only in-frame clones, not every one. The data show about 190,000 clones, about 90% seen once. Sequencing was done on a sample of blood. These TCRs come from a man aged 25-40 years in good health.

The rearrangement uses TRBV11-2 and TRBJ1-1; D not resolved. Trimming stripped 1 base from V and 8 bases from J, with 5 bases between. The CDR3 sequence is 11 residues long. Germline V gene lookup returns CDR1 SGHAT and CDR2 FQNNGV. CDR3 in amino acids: CASSLVLEAFF. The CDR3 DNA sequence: TGTGCCAGCAGCTTAGTACTGGAAGCTTTCTTT.

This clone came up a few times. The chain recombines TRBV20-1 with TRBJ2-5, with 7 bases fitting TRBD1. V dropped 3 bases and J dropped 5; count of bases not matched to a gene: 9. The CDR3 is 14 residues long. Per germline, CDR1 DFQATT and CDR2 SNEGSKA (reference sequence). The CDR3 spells CSASPRGFGETQYF. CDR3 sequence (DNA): TGCAGTGCTAGTCCCAGGGGGTTTGGGGAGACCCAGTACTTC.

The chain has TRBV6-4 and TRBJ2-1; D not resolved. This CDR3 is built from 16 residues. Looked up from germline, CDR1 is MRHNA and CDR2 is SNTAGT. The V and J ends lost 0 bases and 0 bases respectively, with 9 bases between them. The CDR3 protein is CASSDSEVISYNEQFF. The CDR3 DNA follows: TGTGCCAGCAGTGACTCCGAAGTTATCTCCTACAATGAGCAGTTCTTC.

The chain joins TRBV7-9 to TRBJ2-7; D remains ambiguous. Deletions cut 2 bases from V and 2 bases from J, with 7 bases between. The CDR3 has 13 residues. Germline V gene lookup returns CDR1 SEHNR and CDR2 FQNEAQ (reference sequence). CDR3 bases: TGTGCCAGCAGCTTACTCAGTCCCTACGAGCAGTACTTC. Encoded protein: CASSLLSPYEQYF.

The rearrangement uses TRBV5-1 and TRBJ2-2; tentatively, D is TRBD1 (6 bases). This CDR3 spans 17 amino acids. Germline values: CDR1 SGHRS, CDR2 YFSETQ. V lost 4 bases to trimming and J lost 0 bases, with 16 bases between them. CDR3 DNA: TGCGCCAGCAGCCCATCGGACAGCTTCGCGAACACCGGGGAGCTGTTTTTT. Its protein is CASSPSDSFANTGELFF. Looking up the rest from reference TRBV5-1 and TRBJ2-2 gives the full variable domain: KAGVTQTPRYLIKTRGQQVTLSCSPISGHRSVSWYQQTPGQGLQFLFEYFSETQRNKGNFPGRFSGRQFSNSRSEMNVSTLELGDSALYLCASSPSDSFANTGELFFGEGSRLTVL.

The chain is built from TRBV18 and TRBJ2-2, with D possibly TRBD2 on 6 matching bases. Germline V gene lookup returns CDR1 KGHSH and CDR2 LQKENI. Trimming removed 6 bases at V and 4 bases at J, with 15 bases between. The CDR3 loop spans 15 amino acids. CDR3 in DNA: TGTGCCAGCTCCCCCCAGGAGGGCTTCACCGGGGAGCTGTTTTTT. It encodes CASSPQEGFTGELFF.

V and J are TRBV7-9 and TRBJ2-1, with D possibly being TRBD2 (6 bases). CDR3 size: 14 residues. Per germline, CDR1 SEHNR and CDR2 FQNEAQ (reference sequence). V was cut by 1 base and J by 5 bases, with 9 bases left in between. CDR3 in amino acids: CASSLGLANNEQFF. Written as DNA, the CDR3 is TGTGCCAGCAGCTTAGGGCTAGCGAACAATGAGCAGTTCTTC.

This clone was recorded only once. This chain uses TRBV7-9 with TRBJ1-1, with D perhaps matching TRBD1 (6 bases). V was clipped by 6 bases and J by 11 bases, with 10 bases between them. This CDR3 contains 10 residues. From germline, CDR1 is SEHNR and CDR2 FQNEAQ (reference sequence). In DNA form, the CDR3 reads TGTGCCAGCAGTCAAGGGGGTGCTTTCTTT. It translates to CASSQGGAFF.

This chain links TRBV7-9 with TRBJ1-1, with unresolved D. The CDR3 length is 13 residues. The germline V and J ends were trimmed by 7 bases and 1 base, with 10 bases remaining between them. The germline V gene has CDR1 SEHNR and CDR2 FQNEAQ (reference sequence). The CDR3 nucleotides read TGTGCCAGCACCTGGCTCACGAACACTGAAGCTTTCTTT. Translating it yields CASTWLTNTEAFF.

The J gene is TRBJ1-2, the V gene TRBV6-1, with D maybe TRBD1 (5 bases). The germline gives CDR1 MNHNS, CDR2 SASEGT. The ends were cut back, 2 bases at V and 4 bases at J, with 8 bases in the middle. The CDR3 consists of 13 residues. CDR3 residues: CASSERGSYGYTF. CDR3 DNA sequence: TGTGCCAGCAGTGAAAGGGGTAGCTATGGCTACACCTTC.

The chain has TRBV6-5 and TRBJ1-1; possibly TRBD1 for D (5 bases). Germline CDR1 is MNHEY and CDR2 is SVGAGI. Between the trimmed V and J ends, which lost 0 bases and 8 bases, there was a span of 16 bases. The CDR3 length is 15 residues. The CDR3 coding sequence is TGTGCCAGCAGTTACTCCGGTGGGGGAATCCGAGAAGCTTTCTTT. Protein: CASSYSGGGIREAFF.

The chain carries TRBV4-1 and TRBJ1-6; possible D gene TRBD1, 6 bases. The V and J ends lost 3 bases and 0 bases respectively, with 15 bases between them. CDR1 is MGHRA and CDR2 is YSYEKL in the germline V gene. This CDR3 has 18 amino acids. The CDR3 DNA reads TGCGCCAGCAGCCAGAACGACAGGCGCCTCTCCTATAATTCACCCCTCCACTTT. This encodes CASSQNDRRLSYNSPLHF.

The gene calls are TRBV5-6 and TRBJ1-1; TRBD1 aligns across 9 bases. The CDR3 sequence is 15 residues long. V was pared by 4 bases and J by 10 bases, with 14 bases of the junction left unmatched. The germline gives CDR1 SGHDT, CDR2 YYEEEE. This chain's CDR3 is CASSDPPGQGTGAFF. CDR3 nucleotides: TGTGCCAGCAGCGATCCCCCGGGACAGGGAACGGGAGCTTTCTTT.

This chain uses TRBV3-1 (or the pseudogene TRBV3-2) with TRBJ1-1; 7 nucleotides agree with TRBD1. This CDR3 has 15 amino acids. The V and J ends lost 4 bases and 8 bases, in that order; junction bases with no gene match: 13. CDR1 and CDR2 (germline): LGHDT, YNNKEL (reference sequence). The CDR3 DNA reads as TGTGCCAGCAGCCTGGGGGACAGAAAGAATAGAGAAGCTTTCTTT. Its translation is CASSLGDRKNREAFF.

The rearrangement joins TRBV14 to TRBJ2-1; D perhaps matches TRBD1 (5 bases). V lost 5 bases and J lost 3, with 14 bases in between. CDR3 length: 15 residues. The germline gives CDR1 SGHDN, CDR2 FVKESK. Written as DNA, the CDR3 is TGTGCCAGCAGCAAAACAGGCCAAAACTACAATGAGCAGTTCTTC. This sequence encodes CASSKTGQNYNEQFF.

The chain's CDR3 is CASRFGQANQPQHF. Here the CDR3 DNA reads TGTGCCAGCAGGTTCGGACAGGCTAACCAGCCCCAGCATTTT. This rearrangement joins TRBV2 to TRBJ1-5; 7 positions agree with TRBD1. The V gene's germline CDR1 is SNHLY and CDR2 FYNNEI. V lost 6 bases to trimming and J lost 7 bases; unmatched junction nucleotides: 9. The CDR3 is made up of 14 amino acids. Using reference TRBV2 and TRBJ1-5 for the parts outside the CDR3, the full variable domain is EPEVTQTPSHQVTQMGQEVILRCVPISNHLYFYWYRQILGQKVEFLVSFYNNEISEKSEIFDDQFSVERPDGSNFTLKIRSTKLEDSAMYFCASRFGQANQPQHFGDGTRLSIL.

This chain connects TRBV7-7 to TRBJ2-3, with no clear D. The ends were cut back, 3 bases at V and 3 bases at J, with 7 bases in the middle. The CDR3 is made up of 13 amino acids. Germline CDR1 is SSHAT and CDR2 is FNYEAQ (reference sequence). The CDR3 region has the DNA TGTGCCAGCAGCTTGGGTTTTACAGATACGCAGTATTTT. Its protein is CASSLGFTDTQYF.

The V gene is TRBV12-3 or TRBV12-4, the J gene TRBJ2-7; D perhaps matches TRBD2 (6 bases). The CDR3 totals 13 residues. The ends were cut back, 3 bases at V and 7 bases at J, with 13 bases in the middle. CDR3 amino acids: CASSLGGPLEQYF. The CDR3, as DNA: TGTGCCAGCAGTTTGGGAGGTCCCCTTGAGCAGTACTTC.

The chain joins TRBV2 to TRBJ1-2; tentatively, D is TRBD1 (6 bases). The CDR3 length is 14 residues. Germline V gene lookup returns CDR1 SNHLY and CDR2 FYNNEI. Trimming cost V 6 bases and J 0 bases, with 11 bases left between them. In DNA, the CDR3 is TGTGCCAGCAGAGGGGGGACCGCTAACTATGGCTACACCTTC. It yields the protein CASRGGTANYGYTF. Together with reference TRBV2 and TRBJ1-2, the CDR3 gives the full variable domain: EPEVTQTPSHQVTQMGQEVILRCVPISNHLYFYWYRQILGQKVEFLVSFYNNEISEKSEIFDDQFSVERPDGSNFTLKIRSTKLEDSAMYFCASRGGTANYGYTFGSGTRLTVV.

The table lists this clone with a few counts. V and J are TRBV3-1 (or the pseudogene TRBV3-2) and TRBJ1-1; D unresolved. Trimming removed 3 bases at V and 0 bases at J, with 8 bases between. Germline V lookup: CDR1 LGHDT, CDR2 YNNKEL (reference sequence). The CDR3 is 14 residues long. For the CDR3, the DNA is TGTGCCAGCAGCCAGGGCGGGGTGAACACTGAAGCTTTCTTT. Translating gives CASSQGGVNTEAFF.

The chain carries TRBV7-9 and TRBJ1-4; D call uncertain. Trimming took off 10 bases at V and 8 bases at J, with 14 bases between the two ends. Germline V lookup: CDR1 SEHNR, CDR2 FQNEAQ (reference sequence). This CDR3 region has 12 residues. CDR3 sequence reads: CATAGGREKLFF. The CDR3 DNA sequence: TGTGCCACCGCGGGAGGGAGGGAAAAACTGTTTTTT. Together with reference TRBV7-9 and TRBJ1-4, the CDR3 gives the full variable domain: DTGVSQNPRHKITKRGQNVTFRCDPISEHNRLYWYRQTLGQGPEFLTYFQNEAQLEKSRLLSDRFSAERPKGSFSTLEIQRTEQGDSAMYLCATAGGREKLFFGSGTQLSVL.

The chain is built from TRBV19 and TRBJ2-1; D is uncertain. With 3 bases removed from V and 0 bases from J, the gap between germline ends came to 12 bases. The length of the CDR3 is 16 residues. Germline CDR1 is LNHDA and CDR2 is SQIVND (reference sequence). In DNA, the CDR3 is TGTGCCAGTAGTATTCTACCGACACGCTCCTACAATGAGCAGTTCTTC. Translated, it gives CASSILPTRSYNEQFF.

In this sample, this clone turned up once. CDR3 coding DNA: TGTGCCAGCTCACCGGGCTCAGGGCTAGCCAAAAACATTCAGTACTTC. Amino acids: CASSPGSGLAKNIQYF. The chain couples TRBV18 to TRBJ2-4, with D possibly being TRBD1 (5 bases). The CDR3 runs 16 residues. Germline CDR1 reads KGHSH; CDR2 reads LQKENI. V was trimmed by 3 bases and J by 0 bases, leaving 12 bases between them.

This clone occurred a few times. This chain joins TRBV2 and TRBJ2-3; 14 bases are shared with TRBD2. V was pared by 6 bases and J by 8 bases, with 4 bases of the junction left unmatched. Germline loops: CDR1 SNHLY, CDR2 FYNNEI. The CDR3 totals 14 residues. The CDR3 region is CASRTSGGAVTQYF. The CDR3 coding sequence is TGTGCCAGCAGGACTAGCGGGGGGGCCGTTACGCAGTATTTT.

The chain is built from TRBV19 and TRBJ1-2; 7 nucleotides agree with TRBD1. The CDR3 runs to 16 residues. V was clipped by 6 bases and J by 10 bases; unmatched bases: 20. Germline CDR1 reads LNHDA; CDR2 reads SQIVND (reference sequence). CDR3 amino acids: CASSPPGGQSQLDYTF. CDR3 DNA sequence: TGTGCCAGTAGCCCTCCGGGGGGACAGAGCCAATTGGACTACACCTTC.

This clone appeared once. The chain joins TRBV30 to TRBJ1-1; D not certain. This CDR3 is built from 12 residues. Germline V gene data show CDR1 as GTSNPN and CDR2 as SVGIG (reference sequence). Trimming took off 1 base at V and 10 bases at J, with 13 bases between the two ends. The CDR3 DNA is TGTGCCTGGAGTGGACCTCGCGTGGGAGCTTTCTTT. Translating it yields CAWSGPRVGAFF.

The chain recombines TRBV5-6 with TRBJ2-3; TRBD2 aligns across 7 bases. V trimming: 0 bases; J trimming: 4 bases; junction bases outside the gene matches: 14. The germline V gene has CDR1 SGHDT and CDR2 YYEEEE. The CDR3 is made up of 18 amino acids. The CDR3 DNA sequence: TGTGCCAGCAGCTTGGCCGGGGTGGCGGGGGAGTCCGCAGATACGCAGTATTTT. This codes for CASSLAGVAGESADTQYF.

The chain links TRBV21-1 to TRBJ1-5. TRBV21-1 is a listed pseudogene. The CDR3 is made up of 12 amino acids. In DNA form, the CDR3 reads TGTGCCAGCAGCAAAGTCTGGGTGGCCCAGCATTTT. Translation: CASSKVWVAQHF.

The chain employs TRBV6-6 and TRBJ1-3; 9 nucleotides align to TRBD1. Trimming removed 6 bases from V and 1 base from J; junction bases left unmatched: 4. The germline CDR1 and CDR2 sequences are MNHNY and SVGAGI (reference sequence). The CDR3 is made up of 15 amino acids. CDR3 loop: CASRQGAKSGNTIYF. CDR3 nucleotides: TGTGCCAGCAGACAGGGGGCGAAGTCTGGAAACACCATATATTTT.

In nucleotides, the CDR3 is TGTGCCACCCACGGGGGGACAGGGGCCTACGAGCAGTACTTC. Its translation is CATHGGTGAYEQYF. This rearrangement joins TRBV15 to TRBJ2-7; 10 nucleotides line up with TRBD1. CDR1 is LNHNV and CDR2 is YYDKDF in the germline V gene (reference sequence). V lost 8 bases, J lost 2 bases, and 6 bases stayed unmatched. This CDR3 region has 14 residues.

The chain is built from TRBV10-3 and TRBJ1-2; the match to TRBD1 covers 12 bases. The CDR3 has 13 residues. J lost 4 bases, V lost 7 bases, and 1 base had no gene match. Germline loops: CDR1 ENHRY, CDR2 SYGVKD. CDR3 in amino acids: CAIKGQGAYGYTF. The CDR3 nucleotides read TGTGCCATCAAGGGACAGGGGGCCTATGGCTACACCTTC.